One sample yielded the 19 T cell receptor beta chains listed below, sequenced in a study of T cells after yellow fever vaccination. TCRdb reprocessed the 5' RACE reads via MiXCR and lists one record per CDR3 protein. The data hold about 75,000 distinct CDR3 sequences, with roughly 7% observed a single time. This specimen was CD8+ T cells sorted from PBMCs, taken roughly 10 days after the first yellow fever vaccination. The receptors here all came from a young man who received the YFV17D yellow fever vaccine.

On this clonotype itself: A read error is possible here, since a much larger clone lies one base away. V and J are TRBV27 and TRBJ2-3; TRBD2 might be the D (6 bases). From germline, CDR1 is MNHEY and CDR2 SMNVEV (reference sequence). The CDR3 has 12 residues. With 5 bases removed from V and 9 bases from J, the gap between germline ends came to 12 bases. The chain's CDR3 is CASSGLYDTQYF. CDR3 DNA sequence: TGTGCCAGCAGTGGACTATATGACACGCAGTATTTT.

This clonotype was picked up many times. The chain uses TRBV5-5 and TRBJ2-7; 10 nucleotides agree with TRBD1. This CDR3 comprises 14 residues. Per the germline V gene, CDR1 is SGHKS and CDR2 is YYEKEE (reference sequence). V lost 3 bases and J lost 2; bases outside the gene matches: 2. The CDR3 bases are TGTGCCAGCAGCTGCGACAGGGGGCCCTACGAGCAGTACGTC. It codes for CASSCDRGPYEQYV.

The V gene is TRBV12-3 or TRBV12-4, the J gene TRBJ1-2; perhaps TRBD1 as D (6 bases). V lost 6 bases, J lost 4 bases, and 15 bases lay in between. The CDR3 covers 14 residues. In nucleotides, the CDR3 is TGTGCCAGCAGCCCGGGGGGGGCTTTCTATGGCTACACCTTC. The encoded protein is CASSPGGAFYGYTF.

This chain uses TRBV25-1 with TRBJ2-1, with TRBD1 matching over 9 bases. Looked up from germline, CDR1 is MGHDK and CDR2 is SYGVNS. CDR3 length equals 14 residues. V was pared by 7 bases and J by 2 bases, with 3 bases of the junction left unmatched. The CDR3 bases are TGTGCCAGCACGGGACAGGGCACCTACAATGAGCAGTTCTTC. Amino acid sequence: CASTGQGTYNEQFF.

There are many counts of this clonotype. V and J are TRBV7-9 and TRBJ2-2; perhaps D is TRBD1 or TRBD2 (5 bases each). CDR1 and CDR2 (germline): SEHNR, FQNEAQ (reference sequence). The CDR3 spans 14 residues. V shed 3 bases and J shed 6 bases, with 11 bases lying between them. The CDR3: CASSLGPQPGELFF. The DNA of the CDR3 is TGTGCCAGCAGCTTGGGACCCCAGCCCGGGGAGCTGTTTTTT.

There are many counts of this clonotype. The chain links TRBV7-2 to TRBJ2-7; D is unresolved. From germline, CDR1 is SGHTA and CDR2 FQGNSA. V was pared by 2 bases and J by 0 bases, with 11 bases between. The CDR3 consists of 15 residues. The DNA for the CDR3 is TGTGCCAGCAGCTTATCCCTCGGCAGCTCCTACGAGCAGTACTTC. It yields the protein CASSLSLGSSYEQYF.

V and J are TRBV11-1 and TRBJ2-1, with 12 bases matching TRBD2. From germline, CDR1 is SGHAT and CDR2 FQDESV (reference sequence). This CDR3 is 20 amino acids long. Germline trimming cut 4 bases from V and 2 bases from J; bases unmatched to any gene: 15. The CDR3 region has the DNA TGTGCCAGCAGCTCCTCCCGACTAGCGGGGGACTCTCTCGCCTACAATGAGCAGTTCTTC. Protein: CASSSSRLAGDSLAYNEQFF.

Many counts were recorded for this clonotype. The chain carries TRBV5-1 and TRBJ1-6; D gene ambiguous. Trimming took 5 bases from V and 0 from J, leaving 6 bases between them. The CDR3 extends over 14 amino acids. CDR1 is SGHRS and CDR2 is YFSETQ in the germline V gene. The CDR3 region is CASSFSSYNSPLHF. The CDR3 DNA reads as TGCGCCAGCAGTTTTAGCTCCTATAATTCACCCCTCCACTTT.

This clonotype came up many times. The V gene is TRBV10-3, the J gene TRBJ2-2; possibly TRBD2 for D (5 bases). Trimming took off 3 bases at V and 5 bases at J, with 13 bases between the two ends. The germline CDR1 and CDR2 sequences are ENHRY and SYGVKD. The CDR3 spans 15 residues. The CDR3 sequence: CAISDSSGETGELFF. In DNA form, the CDR3 reads TGTGCCATCAGTGATTCCAGCGGCGAGACCGGGGAGCTGTTTTTT.

This clonotype was seen a few times. CDR3 amino acids: CASSLTAGDAGEAFF. DNA of the CDR3: TGTGCCAGCAGTTTAACGGCAGGGGACGCGGGTGAAGCTTTCTTT. This chain links TRBV6-5 with TRBJ1-1; D is possibly TRBD1 (6 bases). The CDR3 is 15 amino acids. Looked up from germline, CDR1 is MNHEY and CDR2 is SVGAGI. With 4 bases removed from V and 7 bases from J, the gap between germline ends came to 19 bases.

The rearrangement links TRBV4-1 to TRBJ2-2, with TRBD2 matching over 15 bases. The V and J ends lost 6 bases and 6 bases, in that order; junction bases with no gene match: 5. In germline, CDR1 is MGHRA, CDR2 YSYEKL. The CDR3 totals 16 residues. The CDR3 is CASRRTSGGEAGELFF. The CDR3 DNA is TGCGCCAGCAGGCGGACTAGCGGGGGGGAGGCCGGGGAGCTGTTTTTT.

This clonotype was counted many times. The chain uses TRBV7-8 and TRBJ2-5, with 7 nucleotides matching TRBD2. The CDR3 length is 13 residues. V shed 5 bases and J 14 bases; nucleotides not matched to a gene: 14. CDR1 and CDR2 from the germline V gene are SGHVS and FQNEAQ. CDR3 DNA sequence: TGTGCCAGCAGCCACCTTGTTCGAGCGGGAAACTACTTC. Translation: CASSHLVRAGNYF.

This clonotype was recorded many times. This chain connects TRBV4-1 to TRBJ1-1; D gene ambiguous. V gave up 4 bases and J gave up 0 bases, with 6 bases separating them. Germline V CDR1 and CDR2: MGHRA, YSYEKL. The CDR3 spans 13 residues. The CDR3 here is CASSLRMNTEAFF. CDR3 DNA sequence: TGCGCCAGCAGCCTACGGATGAACACTGAAGCTTTCTTT.

This clonotype occurred a few times. This rearrangement joins TRBV4-1 to TRBJ1-1; possible D gene TRBD1, 6 bases. CDR1 MGHRA and CDR2 YSYEKL come from the germline V gene. V was clipped by 4 bases and J by 4 bases, with 10 bases between them. The CDR3 is 13 residues long. CDR3 in DNA: TGCGCCAGCAGCCGAGGGGGTATCACTGAAGCTTTCTTT. This codes for CASSRGGITEAFF.

This clonotype occurred a few times. The chain recombines TRBV11-3 with TRBJ2-2; D unclear. V lost 5 bases to trimming and J lost 0 bases, with 16 bases between them. Germline CDR1 reads SGHNT; CDR2 reads YENEEA. The CDR3 runs 17 residues. CDR3 coding DNA: TGTGCCAGCAGCCCTATAGGGTACAGCGCGAACACCGGGGAGCTGTTTTTT. This gives the protein CASSPIGYSANTGELFF.

This clonotype was counted at least ten times. The CDR3 nucleotides are TGTGCCACCAGCGAGGCGGTTTCCTACGAGCAGTACTTC. It specifies CATSEAVSYEQYF. The chain employs TRBV15 and TRBJ2-7; D uncertain. Germline V gene lookup returns CDR1 LNHNV and CDR2 YYDKDF (reference sequence). The CDR3 covers 13 residues. V was cut by 5 bases and J by 1 base, with 9 bases left in between.

The sample holds a few counts of this clonotype. The chain employs TRBV12-3 or TRBV12-4 and TRBJ2-1; D is perhaps TRBD1 (5 bases). CDR3 length equals 12 residues. Trimming shortened V by 4 bases and J by 7 bases, and 8 bases separated the two germline ends. The CDR3 loop is CASSSSGNEQFF. CDR3 DNA: TGTGCCAGCAGTTCGTCAGGGAATGAGCAGTTCTTC.

This clonotype was recorded many times. The chain has TRBV6-5 and TRBJ2-4; no clear D. Germline assignment: CDR1 MNHEY and CDR2 SVGAGI. V lost 2 bases, J lost 0 bases, and 17 bases lay in between. The CDR3 is 18 residues long. The CDR3 coding sequence is TGTGCCAGCAGTTACGACGAGGACCTACCCATAGCCAAAAACATTCAGTACTTC. As protein: CASSYDEDLPIAKNIQYF.

This clonotype was recorded at least ten times. The rearrangement joins TRBV6-1 to TRBJ1-5; 8 nucleotides match TRBD1. The CDR3 length is 17 residues. The V gene's germline CDR1 is MNHNS and CDR2 SASEGT. V shed 4 bases and J 5 bases; nucleotides not matched to a gene: 13. The CDR3 DNA is TGTGCCAGCAGTGGAGGGACAGGCTCCCCGCTACATCAGCCCCAGCATTTT. Translating it yields CASSGGTGSPLHQPQHF.